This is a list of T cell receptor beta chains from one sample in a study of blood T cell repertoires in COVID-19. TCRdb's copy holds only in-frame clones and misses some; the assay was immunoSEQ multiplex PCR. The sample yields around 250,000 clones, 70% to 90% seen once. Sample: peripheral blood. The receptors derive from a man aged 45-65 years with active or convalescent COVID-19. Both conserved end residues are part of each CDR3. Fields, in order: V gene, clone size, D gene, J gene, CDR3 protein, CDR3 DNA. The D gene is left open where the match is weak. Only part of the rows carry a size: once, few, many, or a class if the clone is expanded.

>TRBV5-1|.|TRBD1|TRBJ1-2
CASSDNRGGYGYTF
TGCGCCAGCAGCGACAACAGGGGTGGCTATGGCTACACCTTC
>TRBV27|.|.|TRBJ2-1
CASSLSVGSATNNEQFF
TGTGCCAGCAGTTTATCGGTAGGTAGCGCCACAAACAATGAGCAGTTCTTC
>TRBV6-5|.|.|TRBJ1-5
CASSHRHSNQPQHF
TGTGCCAGCAGTCACAGGCATAGCAATCAGCCCCAGCATTTT
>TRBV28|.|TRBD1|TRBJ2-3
CASRPQGARDTQYF
TGTGCCAGCAGACCACAGGGGGCGCGGGATACGCAGTATTTT
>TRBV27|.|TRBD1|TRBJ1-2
CASTGTGVFGYTF
TGTGCCAGCACCGGGACAGGGGTGTTTGGCTACACCTTC
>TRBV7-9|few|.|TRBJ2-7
CASSRDIGYEQYF
TGTGCCAGCAGCCGGGACATAGGCTACGAGCAGTACTTC
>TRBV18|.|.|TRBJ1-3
CASSPSGQGNTIYF
TGTGCCAGCTCACCAAGTGGTCAGGGAAACACCATATATTTT
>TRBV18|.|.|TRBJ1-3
CASSPRGGHGNTIYF
TGTGCCAGCTCACCACGCGGGGGGCACGGAAACACCATATATTTT
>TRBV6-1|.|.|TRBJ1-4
CASSEWERLFF
TGTGCCAGCAGTGAATGGGAGCGACTGTTTTTT
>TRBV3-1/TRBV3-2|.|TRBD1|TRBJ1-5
CASSQAGTGGNQPQHF
TGTGCCAGCAGCCAAGCCGGGACAGGGGGCAATCAGCCCCAGCATTTT
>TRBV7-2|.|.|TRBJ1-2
CASSSRLNPLYGYTF
TGTGCCAGCAGCTCCCGCCTAAACCCCCTCTATGGCTACACCTTC
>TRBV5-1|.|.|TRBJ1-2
CASSSVQGTYGYTF
TGCGCCAGCAGCTCGGTACAGGGTACCTATGGCTACACCTTC
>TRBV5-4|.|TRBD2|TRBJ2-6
CASSSGGSGANVLTF
TGTGCCAGCAGCTCGGGGGGCTCTGGGGCCAACGTCCTGACTTTC
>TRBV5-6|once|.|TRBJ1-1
CASSRGGNTEAFF
TGTGCCAGCAGCCGAGGGGGAAACACTGAAGCTTTCTTT
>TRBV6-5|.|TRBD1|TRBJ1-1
CASSPGQGFGEAFF
TGTGCCAGCAGTCCGGGACAGGGATTTGGTGAAGCTTTCTTT
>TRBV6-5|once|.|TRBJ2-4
CASIRGTGLKNIQYF
TGTGCCAGCATTAGAGGAACAGGGCTCAAAAACATTCAGTACTTC
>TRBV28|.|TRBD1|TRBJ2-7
CASSSPTGELYEQYF
TGTGCCAGCAGTTCGCCGACAGGGGAGCTCTACGAGCAGTACTTC
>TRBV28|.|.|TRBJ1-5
CASGGGRQPQHF
TGTGCCAGCGGGGGGGGTAGGCAGCCCCAGCATTTT
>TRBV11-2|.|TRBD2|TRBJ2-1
CASRYGLAGGSYNEQFF
TGTGCCAGCAGATACGGACTAGCGGGAGGGTCCTACAATGAGCAGTTCTTC
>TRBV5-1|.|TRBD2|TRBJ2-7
CASSPEGAGGSDEQYF
TGCGCCAGCAGCCCGGAAGGGGCGGGAGGTTCCGACGAGCAGTACTTC
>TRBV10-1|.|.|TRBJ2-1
CASSERPGAYNEQFF
TGCGCCAGCAGTGAGAGACCGGGGGCCTACAATGAGCAGTTCTTC
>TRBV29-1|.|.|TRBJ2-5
CSVVKGRETQYF
TGCAGCGTAGTAAAGGGGCGCGAGACCCAGTACTTC
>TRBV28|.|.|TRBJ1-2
CATLAGNNYGYTF
TGTGCCACCCTGGCGGGGAATAACTATGGCTACACCTTC
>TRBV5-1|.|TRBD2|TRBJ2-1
CASSLGREFYNEQFF
TGCGCCAGCAGCTTAGGGCGGGAGTTTTACAATGAGCAGTTCTTC
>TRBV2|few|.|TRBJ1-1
CASSVQGVNTEAFF
TGTGCCAGCAGCGTACAGGGTGTAAACACTGAAGCTTTCTTT
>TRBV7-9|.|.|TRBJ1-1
CASSFYQGAEAFF
TGTGCCAGCAGCTTTTACCAGGGCGCTGAAGCTTTCTTT
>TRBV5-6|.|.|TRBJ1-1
CASSLGFGGRGTEAFF
TGTGCCAGCAGCCTCGGATTCGGTGGGAGGGGCACTGAAGCTTTCTTT
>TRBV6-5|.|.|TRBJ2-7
CASSLQWPSYEQYF
TGTGCCAGCAGTCTTCAGTGGCCCTCCTACGAGCAGTACTTC
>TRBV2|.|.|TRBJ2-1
CASLVEHVTYNEQFF
TGTGCCAGCCTCGTTGAGCATGTTACTTACAATGAGCAGTTCTTC
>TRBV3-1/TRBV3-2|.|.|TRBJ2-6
CASKTTLAGANVLTF
TGTGCCAGCAAGACTACTTTGGCTGGGGCCAACGTCCTGACTTTC
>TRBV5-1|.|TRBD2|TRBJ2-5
CASSLERLAEETQYF
TGCGCCAGCAGCTTGGAGAGGCTAGCGGAAGAGACCCAGTACTTC
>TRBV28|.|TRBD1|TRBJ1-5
CASRSTGGQPQHF
TGTGCCAGCAGATCGACAGGGGGTCAGCCCCAGCATTTT
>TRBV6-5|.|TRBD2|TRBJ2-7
CASSPTSGSYEQYF
TGTGCCAGCAGCCCGACTAGCGGGAGTTACGAGCAGTACTTC
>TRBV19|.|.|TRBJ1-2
CASSPPGRAINYGYTF
TGTGCCAGTAGTCCCCCTGGTCGCGCCATTAACTATGGCTACACCTTC
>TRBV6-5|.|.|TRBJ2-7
CASRPEGNGREQYF
TGTGCCAGCAGGCCCGAGGGAAACGGCCGCGAGCAGTACTTC
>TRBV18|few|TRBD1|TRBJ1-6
CASSPGQGVNSPLHF
TGTGCCAGCTCACCGGGACAGGGGGTCAATTCACCCCTCCACTTT
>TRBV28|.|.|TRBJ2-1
CASSFQRTGSNEFF
TGTGCCAGCAGTTTCCAGCGGACCGGTTCAAACGAGTTCTTC
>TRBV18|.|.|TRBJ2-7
CASSPDGGDEQYF
TGTGCCAGCTCACCGGACGGAGGCGACGAGCAGTACTTC
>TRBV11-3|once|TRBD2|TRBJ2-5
CASSLGGGLSETQYF
TGTGCCAGCAGCCTGGGGGGGGGATTATCGGAGACCCAGTACTTC
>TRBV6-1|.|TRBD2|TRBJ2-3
CASSEGGTSVSTQYF
TGTGCCAGCAGTGAAGGAGGGACTAGCGTAAGTACGCAGTATTTT
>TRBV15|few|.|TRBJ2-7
CATSRGQYYEQYF
TGTGCCACCAGCAGAGGACAATACTACGAGCAGTACTTC
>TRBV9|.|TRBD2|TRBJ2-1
CVSSVTSGDYNEQFF
TGTGTCAGCAGCGTAACTAGCGGGGATTACAATGAGCAGTTCTTC
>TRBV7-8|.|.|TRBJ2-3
CASSRASQNTQYF
TGTGCCAGCAGCCGGGCTAGTCAGAATACGCAGTATTTT
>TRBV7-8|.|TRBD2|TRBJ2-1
CASSYRTRAYNEQFF
TGTGCCAGCAGCTACCGGACTAGGGCATACAATGAGCAGTTCTTC
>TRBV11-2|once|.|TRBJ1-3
CASSSPTPGNTIYF
TGTGCCAGCAGCTCCCCGACACCAGGAAACACCATATATTTT
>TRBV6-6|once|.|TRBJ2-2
CAARGKTTTGELFF
TGTGCCGCAAGGGGGAAAACTACCACCGGGGAGCTGTTTTTT
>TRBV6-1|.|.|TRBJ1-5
CASSESPLYQPQHF
TGTGCCAGCAGTGAGAGCCCTCTTTATCAGCCCCAGCATTTT
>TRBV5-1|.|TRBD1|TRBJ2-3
CASSSGGSQDTQYF
TGCGCCAGCAGCTCAGGGGGTTCGCAGGATACGCAGTATTTT
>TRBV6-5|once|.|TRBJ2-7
CASSSPRGARYEQYF
TGTGCCAGCAGTAGCCCCCGTGGGGCCAGATACGAGCAGTACTTC
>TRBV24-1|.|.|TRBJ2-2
CATSDTQDTGELFF
TGTGCCACCAGTGACACTCAGGACACCGGGGAGCTGTTTTTT
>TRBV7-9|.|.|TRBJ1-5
CASSFGGALGGNQPQHF
TGTGCCAGCAGCTTCGGGGGGGCCTTAGGCGGCAATCAGCCCCAGCATTTT
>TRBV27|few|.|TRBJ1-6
CASSLGGGSYNSPLHF
TGTGCCAGCAGTTTAGGGGGGGGCTCCTATAATTCACCCCTCCACTTT
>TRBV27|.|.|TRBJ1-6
CASSSDRGGSPLHF
TGTGCCAGCAGTTCCGACCGGGGAGGATCACCCCTCCACTTT
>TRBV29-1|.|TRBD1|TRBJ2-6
CSVLDRSLSGANVLTF
TGCAGCGTTTTGGACAGGTCGCTCTCTGGGGCCAACGTCCTGACTTTC